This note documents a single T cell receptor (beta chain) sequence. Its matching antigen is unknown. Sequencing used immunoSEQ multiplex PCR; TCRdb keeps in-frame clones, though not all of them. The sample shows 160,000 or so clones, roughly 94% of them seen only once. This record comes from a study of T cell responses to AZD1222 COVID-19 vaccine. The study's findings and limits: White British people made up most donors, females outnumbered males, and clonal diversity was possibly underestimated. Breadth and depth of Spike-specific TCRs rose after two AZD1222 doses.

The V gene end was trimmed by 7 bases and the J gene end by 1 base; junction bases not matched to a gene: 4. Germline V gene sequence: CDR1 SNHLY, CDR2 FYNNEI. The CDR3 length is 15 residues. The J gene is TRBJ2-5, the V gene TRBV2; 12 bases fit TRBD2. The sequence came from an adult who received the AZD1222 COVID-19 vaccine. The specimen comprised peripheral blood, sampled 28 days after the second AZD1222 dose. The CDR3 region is CASNGLAGSQETQYF. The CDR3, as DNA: TGTGCCAGCAACGGACTAGCGGGAAGCCAAGAGACCCAGTACTTC.